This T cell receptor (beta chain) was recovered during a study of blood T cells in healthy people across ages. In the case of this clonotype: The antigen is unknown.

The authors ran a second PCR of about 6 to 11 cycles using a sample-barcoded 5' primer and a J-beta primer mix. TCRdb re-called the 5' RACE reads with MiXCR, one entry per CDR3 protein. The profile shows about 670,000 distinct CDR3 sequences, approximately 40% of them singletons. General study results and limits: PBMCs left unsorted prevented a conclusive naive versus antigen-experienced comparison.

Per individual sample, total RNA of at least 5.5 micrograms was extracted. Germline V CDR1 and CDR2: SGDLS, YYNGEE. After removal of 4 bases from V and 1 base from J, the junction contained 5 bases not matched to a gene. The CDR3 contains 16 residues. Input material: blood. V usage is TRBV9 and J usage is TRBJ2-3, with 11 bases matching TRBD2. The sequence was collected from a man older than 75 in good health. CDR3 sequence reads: CASSTGTSGRTDTQYF. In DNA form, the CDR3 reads TGTGCCAGCAGCACCGGGACTAGCGGACGCACAGATACGCAGTATTTT.